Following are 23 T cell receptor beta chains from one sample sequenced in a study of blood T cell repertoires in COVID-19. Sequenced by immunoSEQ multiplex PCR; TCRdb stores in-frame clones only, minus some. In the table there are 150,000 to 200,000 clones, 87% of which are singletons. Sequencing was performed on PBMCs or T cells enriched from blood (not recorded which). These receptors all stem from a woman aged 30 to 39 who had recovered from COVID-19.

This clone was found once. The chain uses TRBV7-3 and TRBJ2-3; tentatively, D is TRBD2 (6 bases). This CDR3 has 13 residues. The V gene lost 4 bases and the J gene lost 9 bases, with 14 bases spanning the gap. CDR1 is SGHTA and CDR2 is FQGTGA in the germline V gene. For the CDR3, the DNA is TGTGCCAGCAGCTCCCCTTCAGGAGGGACGCAGTATTTT. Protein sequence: CASSSPSGGTQYF. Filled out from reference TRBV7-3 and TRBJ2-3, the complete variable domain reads GAGVSQTPSNKVTEKGKYVELRCDPISGHTALYWYRQSLGQGPEFLIYFQGTGAADDSGLPNDRFFAVRPEGSVSTLKIQRTERGDSAVYLCASSSPSGGTQYFGPGTRLTVL.

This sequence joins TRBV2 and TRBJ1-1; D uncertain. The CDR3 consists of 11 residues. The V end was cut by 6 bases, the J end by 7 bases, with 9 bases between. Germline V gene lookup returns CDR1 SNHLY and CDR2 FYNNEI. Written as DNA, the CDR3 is TGTGCCAGCAGAGCTACGATTGAAGCTTTCTTT. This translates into CASRATIEAFF.

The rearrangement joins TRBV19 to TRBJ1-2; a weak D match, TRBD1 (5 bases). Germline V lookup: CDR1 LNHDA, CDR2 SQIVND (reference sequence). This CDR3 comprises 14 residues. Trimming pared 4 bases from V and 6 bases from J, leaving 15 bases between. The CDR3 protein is CASSTLAGNDGYTF. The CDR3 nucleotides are TGTGCCAGTAGTACCCTGGCAGGGAACGATGGCTACACCTTC.

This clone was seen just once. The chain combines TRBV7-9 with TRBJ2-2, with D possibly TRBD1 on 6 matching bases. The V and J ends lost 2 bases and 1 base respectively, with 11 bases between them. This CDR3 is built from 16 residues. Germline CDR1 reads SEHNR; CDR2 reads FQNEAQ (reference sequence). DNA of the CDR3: TGTGCCAGCAGCTTACAGGGGATTGGGAACACCGGGGAGCTGTTTTTT. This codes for CASSLQGIGNTGELFF. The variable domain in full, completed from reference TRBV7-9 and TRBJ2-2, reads DTGVSQNPRHKITKRGQNVTFRCDPISEHNRLYWYRQTLGQGPEFLTYFQNEAQLEKSRLLSDRFSAERPKGSFSTLEIQRTEQGDSAMYLCASSLQGIGNTGELFFGEGSRLTVL.

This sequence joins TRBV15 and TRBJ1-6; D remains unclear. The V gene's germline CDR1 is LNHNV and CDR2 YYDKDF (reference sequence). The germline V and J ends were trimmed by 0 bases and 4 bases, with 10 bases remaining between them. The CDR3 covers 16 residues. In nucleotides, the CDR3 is TGTGCCACCAGCAGAGATGTGGCAGTTTATAATTCACCCCTCCACTTT. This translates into CATSRDVAVYNSPLHF.

CDR3 sequence: CASSIAGDSSYEQYF. The CDR3 nucleotides read TGTGCCAGCTCAATAGCGGGAGATTCCTCCTACGAGCAGTACTTC. This chain links TRBV18 with TRBJ2-7, with 9 bases identical to TRBD2. The CDR3 loop spans 15 amino acids. In germline, CDR1 is KGHSH, CDR2 LQKENI. Losses at the gene ends were 5 bases for V and 0 bases for J; bases not matched to a gene: 5.

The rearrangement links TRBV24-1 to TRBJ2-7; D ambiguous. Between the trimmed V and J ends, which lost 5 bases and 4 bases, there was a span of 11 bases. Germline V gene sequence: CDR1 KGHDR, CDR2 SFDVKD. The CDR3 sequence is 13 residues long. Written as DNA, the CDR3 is TGTGCCACCAGTGTGGCAGGCCGTTACGAGCAGTACTTC. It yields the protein CATSVAGRYEQYF.

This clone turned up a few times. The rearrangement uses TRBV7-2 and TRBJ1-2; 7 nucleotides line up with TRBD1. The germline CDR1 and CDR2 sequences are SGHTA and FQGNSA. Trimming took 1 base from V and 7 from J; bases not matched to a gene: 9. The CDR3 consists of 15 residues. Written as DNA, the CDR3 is TGTGCCAGCAGCTTAGGACTAGGGGGCGAGGCTGGCTACACCTTC. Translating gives CASSLGLGGEAGYTF.

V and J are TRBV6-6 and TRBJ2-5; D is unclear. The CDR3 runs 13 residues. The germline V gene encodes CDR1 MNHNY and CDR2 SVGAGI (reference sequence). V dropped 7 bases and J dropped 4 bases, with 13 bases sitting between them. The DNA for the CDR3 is TGTGCCAGCACCACGACTGGCCCAGAGACCCAGTACTTC. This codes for CASTTTGPETQYF.

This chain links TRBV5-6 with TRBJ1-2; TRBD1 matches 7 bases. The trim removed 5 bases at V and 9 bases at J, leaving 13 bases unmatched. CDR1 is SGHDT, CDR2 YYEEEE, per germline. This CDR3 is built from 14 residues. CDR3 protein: CASSPGGQLSRYTF. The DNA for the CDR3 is TGTGCCAGCAGTCCAGGGGGGCAGCTATCTCGCTACACCTTC.

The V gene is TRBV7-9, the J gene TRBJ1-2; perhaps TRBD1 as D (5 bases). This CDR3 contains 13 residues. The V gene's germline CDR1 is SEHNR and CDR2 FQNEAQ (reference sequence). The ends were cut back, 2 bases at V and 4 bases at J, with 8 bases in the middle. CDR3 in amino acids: CASSLMQGYGYTF. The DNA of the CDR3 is TGTGCCAGCAGCTTAATGCAGGGCTATGGCTACACCTTC.

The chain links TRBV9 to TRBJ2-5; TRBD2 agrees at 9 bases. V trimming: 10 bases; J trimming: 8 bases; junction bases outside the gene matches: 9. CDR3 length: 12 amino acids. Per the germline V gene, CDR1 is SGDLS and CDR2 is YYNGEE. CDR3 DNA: TGTGCCTCCGGGGGGCGGGAGGGCACCCAGTACTTC. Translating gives CASGGREGTQYF. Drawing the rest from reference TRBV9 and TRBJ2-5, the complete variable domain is DSGVTQTPKHLITATGQRVTLRCSPRSGDLSVYWYQQSLDQGLQFLIQYYNGEERAKGNILERFSAQQFPDLHSELNLSSLELGDSALYFCASGGREGTQYFGPGTRLLVL.

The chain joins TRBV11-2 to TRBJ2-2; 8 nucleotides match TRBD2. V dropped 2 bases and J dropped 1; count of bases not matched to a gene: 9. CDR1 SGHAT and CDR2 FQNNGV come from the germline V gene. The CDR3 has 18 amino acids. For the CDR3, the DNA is TGTGCCAGCAGCTTAAGGTCACGAAGCGGGGGGAACACCGGGGAGCTGTTTTTT. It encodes CASSLRSRSGGNTGELFF.

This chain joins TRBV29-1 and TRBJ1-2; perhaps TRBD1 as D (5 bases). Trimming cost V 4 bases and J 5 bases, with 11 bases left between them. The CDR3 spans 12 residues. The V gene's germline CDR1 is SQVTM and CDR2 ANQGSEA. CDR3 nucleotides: TGCAGCGTTGTCGGGGGACCTTATGGCTACACCTTC. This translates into CSVVGGPYGYTF.

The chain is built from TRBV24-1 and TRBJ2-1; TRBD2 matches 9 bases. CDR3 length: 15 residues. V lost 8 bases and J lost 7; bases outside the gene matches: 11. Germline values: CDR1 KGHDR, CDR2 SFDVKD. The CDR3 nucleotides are TGTGCCACCACCGATCCAGCGGGAGGAGGGAATGAGCAGTTCTTC. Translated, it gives CATTDPAGGGNEQFF.

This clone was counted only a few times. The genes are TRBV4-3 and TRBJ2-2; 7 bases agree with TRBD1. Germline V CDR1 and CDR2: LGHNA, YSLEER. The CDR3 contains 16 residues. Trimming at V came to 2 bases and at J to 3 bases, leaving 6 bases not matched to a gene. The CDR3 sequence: CASSQQGQTHTGELFF. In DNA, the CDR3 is TGCGCCAGCAGCCAACAGGGACAGACACACACCGGGGAGCTGTTTTTT.

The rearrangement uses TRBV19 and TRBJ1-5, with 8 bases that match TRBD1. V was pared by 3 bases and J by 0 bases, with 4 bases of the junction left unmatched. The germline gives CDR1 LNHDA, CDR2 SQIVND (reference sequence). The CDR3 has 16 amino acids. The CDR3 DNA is TGTGCCAGTAGTATCCTGGGACAGGCTAGCAATCAGCCCCAGCATTTT. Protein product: CASSILGQASNQPQHF. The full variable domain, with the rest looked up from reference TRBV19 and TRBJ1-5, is DGGITQSPKYLFRKEGQNVTLSCEQNLNHDAMYWYRQDPGQGLRLIYYSQIVNDFQKGDIAEGYSVSREKKESFPLTVTSAQKNPTAFYLCASSILGQASNQPQHFGDGTRLSIL.

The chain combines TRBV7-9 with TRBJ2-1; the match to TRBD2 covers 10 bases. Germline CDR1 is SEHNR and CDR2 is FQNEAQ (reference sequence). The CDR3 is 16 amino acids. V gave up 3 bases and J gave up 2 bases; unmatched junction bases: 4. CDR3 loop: CASSFSGTSAYNEQFF. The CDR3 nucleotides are TGTGCCAGCAGCTTCAGCGGGACTAGCGCCTACAATGAGCAGTTCTTC.

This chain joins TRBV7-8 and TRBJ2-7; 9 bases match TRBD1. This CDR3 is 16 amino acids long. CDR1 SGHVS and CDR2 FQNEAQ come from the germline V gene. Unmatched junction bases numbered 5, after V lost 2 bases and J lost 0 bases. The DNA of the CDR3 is TGTGCCAGCAGCTTAACCGGGACAGGGAGCTCCTACGAGCAGTACTTC. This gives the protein CASSLTGTGSSYEQYF.

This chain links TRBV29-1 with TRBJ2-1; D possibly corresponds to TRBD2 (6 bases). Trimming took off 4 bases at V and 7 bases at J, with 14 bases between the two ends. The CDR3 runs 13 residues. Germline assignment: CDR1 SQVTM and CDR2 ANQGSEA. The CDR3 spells CSVASDPWNEQFF. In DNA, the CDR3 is TGCAGCGTTGCTAGCGACCCGTGGAATGAGCAGTTCTTC.

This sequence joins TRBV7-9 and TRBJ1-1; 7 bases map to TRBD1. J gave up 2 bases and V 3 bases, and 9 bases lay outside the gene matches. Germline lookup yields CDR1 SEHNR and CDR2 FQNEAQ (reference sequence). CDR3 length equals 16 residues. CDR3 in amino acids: CASSFPSRDSNTEAFF. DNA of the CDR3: TGTGCCAGCAGCTTCCCAAGCCGGGACAGTAACACTGAAGCTTTCTTT.

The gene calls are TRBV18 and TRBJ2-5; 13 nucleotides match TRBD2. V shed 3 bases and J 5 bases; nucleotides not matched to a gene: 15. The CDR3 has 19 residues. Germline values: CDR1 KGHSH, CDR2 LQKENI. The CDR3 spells CASSPNSPLAGGSEETQYF. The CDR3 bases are TGTGCCAGCTCACCGAATTCCCCACTAGCGGGGGGGTCGGAGGAGACCCAGTACTTC. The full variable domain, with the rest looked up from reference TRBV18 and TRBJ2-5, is NAGVMQNPRHLVRRRGQEARLRCSPMKGHSHVYWYRQLPEEGLKFMVYLQKENIIDESGMPKERFSAEFPKEGPSILRIQQVVRGDSAAYFCASSPNSPLAGGSEETQYFGPGTRLLVL.

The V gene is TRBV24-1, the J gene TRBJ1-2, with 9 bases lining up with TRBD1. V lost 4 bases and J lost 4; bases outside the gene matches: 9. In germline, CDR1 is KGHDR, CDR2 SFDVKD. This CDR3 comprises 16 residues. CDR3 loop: CATSDHSGTGFYGYTF. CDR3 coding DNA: TGTGCCACCAGTGACCACTCCGGGACAGGGTTCTATGGCTACACCTTC.